One sample yielded the 21 T cell receptor beta chains listed below, sequenced in a study of blood T cell repertoires in COVID-19. Generated by immunoSEQ multiplex PCR, the TCRdb table keeps only in-frame clones and is missing some. The sample lists fewer than 350,000 clones, approximately 90% occurring once. The sequencing input was peripheral blood. Source of these receptors: a man in his forties or fifties with acute or convalescent COVID-19.

The chain combines TRBV5-6 with TRBJ2-7; 7 nucleotides agree with TRBD2. The CDR3 spans 12 residues. V shed 4 bases, J shed 3 bases, and the junction held 1 base outside the gene matches. CDR1 is SGHDT and CDR2 is YYEEEE in the germline V gene. The CDR3: CASSPGGYEQYF. CDR3 nucleotides: TGTGCCAGCAGCCCGGGAGGCTACGAGCAGTACTTC.

V is TRBV18 and J is TRBJ2-2; no reliable D call. This CDR3 is 13 amino acids long. Between the trimmed V and J ends, which lost 2 bases and 3 bases, there was a span of 4 bases. CDR1 KGHSH and CDR2 LQKENI come from the germline V gene. CDR3 DNA sequence: TGTGCCAGCTCACCAGAGTACACCGGGGAGCTGTTTTTT. This codes for CASSPEYTGELFF.

The genes are TRBV18 and TRBJ1-2; the match to TRBD1 covers 12 bases. The CDR3 loop spans 18 amino acids. The V segment lost 6 bases and the J segment 0 bases; nucleotides outside the gene matches: 11. CDR1 and CDR2 (germline): KGHSH, LQKENI. CDR3 bases: TGTGCCAGCTCCCCCCTCGGGACAGGGGGCCTAGCTAACTATGGCTACACCTTC. Protein: CASSPLGTGGLANYGYTF.

The V and J genes are TRBV15 and TRBJ2-1, with 8 positions matching TRBD1. Trimming cost V 6 bases and J 4 bases; bases outside gene matches: 5. The germline V gene encodes CDR1 LNHNV and CDR2 YYDKDF (reference sequence). This CDR3 contains 14 residues. The CDR3 region has the DNA TGTGCCACCAGACAGGACAGGGCTTACAATGAGCAGTTCTTC. It specifies CATRQDRAYNEQFF.

The V call is TRBV19, the J call TRBJ1-5; 10 bases are a match to TRBD1. This CDR3 has 14 amino acids. Germline-derived CDR1 and CDR2 are LNHDA and SQIVND (reference sequence). V was clipped by 5 bases and J by 7 bases; unmatched bases: 5. The CDR3 region is CASSPRDRGQPQHF. Written as DNA, the CDR3 is TGTGCCAGTAGTCCCCGGGACAGGGGACAGCCCCAGCATTTT.

The chain couples TRBV20-1 to TRBJ1-2, with D perhaps matching TRBD1 (6 bases). The CDR3 totals 15 residues. V was clipped by 3 bases and J by 8 bases, with 22 bases between them. Germline V gives CDR1 DFQATT, CDR2 SNEGSKA (reference sequence). For the CDR3, the DNA is TGCAGTGCTAGTCCCCCCTCAGGGGAGCCCGAGGGCTACACCTTC. Its protein is CSASPPSGEPEGYTF.

This clone is a singleton in its sample. V usage is TRBV19 and J usage is TRBJ2-1; tentative D call: TRBD1 (6 bases). Germline CDR1 LNHDA, CDR2 SQIVND (reference sequence). This CDR3 contains 17 residues. Trimming removed 3 bases at V and 1 base at J, with 16 bases between. CDR3 residues: CASSMGLIGGSYNEQFF. The DNA of the CDR3 is TGTGCCAGTAGTATGGGCTTAATAGGGGGTTCCTACAATGAGCAGTTCTTC.

This rearrangement joins TRBV5-6 to TRBJ2-1; 11 nucleotides agree with TRBD2. The CDR3 has 16 residues. Per the germline V gene, CDR1 is SGHDT and CDR2 is YYEEEE. The junction had 9 bases not matched to a gene; V was cut back by 1 base and J by 9 bases. CDR3 sequence: CASSLMVAGGPAEQFF. The CDR3 bases are TGTGCCAGCAGCTTGATGGTAGCGGGGGGGCCCGCTGAGCAGTTCTTC.

The V call is TRBV7-3, the J call TRBJ2-1; 7 bases fit TRBD2. Germline-derived CDR1 and CDR2 are SGHTA and FQGTGA. J gave up 5 bases and V 5 bases, and 3 bases lay outside the gene matches. The CDR3 is 13 amino acids. In nucleotides, the CDR3 is TGTGCCAGCAGCGGGGGGGGGAACAATGAGCAGTTCTTC. Translated: CASSGGGNNEQFF. The whole variable domain, filled in from reference TRBV7-3 and TRBJ2-1, reads GAGVSQTPSNKVTEKGKYVELRCDPISGHTALYWYRQSLGQGPEFLIYFQGTGAADDSGLPNDRFFAVRPEGSVSTLKIQRTERGDSAVYLCASSGGGNNEQFFGPGTRLTVL.

J is TRBJ1-3 and V is TRBV7-9, with D perhaps matching TRBD1 (5 bases). This CDR3 region has 16 residues. The germline V gene encodes CDR1 SEHNR and CDR2 FQNEAQ (reference sequence). The V gene lost 2 bases and the J gene lost 0 bases, with 11 bases spanning the gap. The CDR3 here is CASSLSGGSSGNTIYF. The CDR3 nucleotides are TGTGCCAGCAGCTTAAGCGGGGGATCCTCTGGAAACACCATATATTTT.

This clone was found once. The DNA of the CDR3 is TGTGCCACCAGCAGAGGGGGGGGTTATAATTCACCCCTCCACTTT. This codes for CATSRGGGYNSPLHF. The chain uses TRBV15 and TRBJ1-6, with D possibly being TRBD1 (5 bases). The CDR3 covers 15 residues. The germline CDR1 and CDR2 sequences are LNHNV and YYDKDF (reference sequence). Trimming stripped 1 base from V and 4 bases from J, with 8 bases between.

This clone was seen a handful of times. The chain combines TRBV6-5 with TRBJ1-2; 10 bases are shared with TRBD1. The J segment lost 5 bases and the V segment lost 0 bases, leaving 6 bases of the junction unmatched. There are 16 residues in the CDR3. The germline CDR1 and CDR2 sequences are MNHEY and SVGAGI. The CDR3 DNA reads as TGTGCCAGCAGTTACTCGAGGACAGGGGGAGCTTATGGCTACACCTTC. Translating it yields CASSYSRTGGAYGYTF.

The genes are TRBV7-8 and TRBJ1-4; TRBD1 agrees at 10 bases. V gave up 5 bases and J gave up 7 bases; unmatched junction bases: 10. Per the germline V gene, CDR1 is SGHVS and CDR2 is FQNEAQ. The CDR3 runs 16 residues. CDR3 sequence (DNA): TGTGCCAGCAGCCCAACATGGACAGGGGGGATTGAAAAACTGTTTTTT. Protein: CASSPTWTGGIEKLFF.

This clone is a singleton in its sample. This chain connects TRBV28 to TRBJ2-1; 7 nucleotides agree with TRBD1. V gave up 6 bases and J gave up 1 base; unmatched junction bases: 9. This CDR3 is 16 amino acids long. The germline CDR1 and CDR2 sequences are MDHEN and SYDVKM. The CDR3 is CASRRGGPFSYNEQFF. In DNA, the CDR3 is TGTGCCAGCAGACGAGGGGGCCCCTTTTCCTACAATGAGCAGTTCTTC.

CDR3 loop: CASSRHLLGAQHF. The CDR3 region has the DNA TGTGCCAGCAGCCGACACCTCCTCGGGGCCCAGCATTTT. V is TRBV3-1 (or the pseudogene TRBV3-2) and J is TRBJ1-5; D is unresolved. The CDR3 runs 13 residues. V gave up 4 bases and J gave up 11 bases, with 15 bases separating them. The germline CDR1 and CDR2 sequences are LGHDT and YNNKEL (reference sequence).

V gene TRBV7-2 combines with J gene TRBJ1-2, with D tentatively TRBD1 (5 bases). Germline lookup yields CDR1 SGHTA and CDR2 FQGNSA. This CDR3 is built from 15 residues. V dropped 3 bases and J dropped 0 bases, with 11 bases sitting between them. This CDR3 reads CASSFLGLANYGYTF. The CDR3 DNA is TGTGCCAGCAGCTTTTTGGGACTAGCTAACTATGGCTACACCTTC.

The V call is TRBV5-6, the J call TRBJ2-7, with D perhaps matching TRBD1 (5 bases). This CDR3 has 15 amino acids. V was cut by 2 bases and J by 1 base, with 13 bases left in between. Germline lookup yields CDR1 SGHDT and CDR2 YYEEEE. CDR3 protein: CASSFRQSQSYEQYF. CDR3 bases: TGTGCCAGCAGCTTTCGACAGAGTCAATCCTACGAGCAGTACTTC.

V gene TRBV5-4 combines with J gene TRBJ1-2, with a tentative D call TRBD1 (6 bases). Trimming took 5 bases from V and 0 from J, leaving 11 bases between them. The CDR3 contains 14 residues. Germline-derived CDR1 and CDR2 are SGHNT and YYREEE (reference sequence). The CDR3 DNA sequence: TGTGCCAGCAGGTTACAGGGAACTAACTATGGCTACACCTTC. Its translation: CASRLQGTNYGYTF.

This rearrangement joins TRBV4-2 to TRBJ2-7, with 8 bases fitting TRBD2. Trimming at V came to 0 bases and at J to 3 bases, leaving 7 bases not matched to a gene. The CDR3 length is 16 residues. Germline loops: CDR1 LGHNA, CDR2 YNFKEQ. The CDR3 is CASSQDYGSGGYEQYF. The CDR3 coding sequence is TGTGCCAGCAGCCAAGATTATGGCAGCGGGGGCTACGAGCAGTACTTC.

The chain uses TRBV19 and TRBJ1-2; D is perhaps TRBD1 (6 bases). Germline V gene lookup returns CDR1 LNHDA and CDR2 SQIVND (reference sequence). This CDR3 contains 13 residues. The germline V and J ends were trimmed by 3 bases and 4 bases, with 9 bases remaining between them. CDR3 residues: CASSIQGSYGYTF. The CDR3 DNA follows: TGTGCCAGTAGTATCCAGGGGTCCTATGGCTACACCTTC.

The rearrangement links TRBV10-1 to TRBJ1-1; TRBD1 matches at 9 bases. Germline V CDR1 and CDR2: WNHNN, SYGVQD (reference sequence). CDR3 size: 13 residues. V lost 10 bases and J lost 4; bases outside the gene matches: 7. The CDR3 sequence is CATMDRGGTEAFF. The CDR3 DNA reads as TGCGCCACCATGGACAGGGGTGGCACTGAAGCTTTCTTT.